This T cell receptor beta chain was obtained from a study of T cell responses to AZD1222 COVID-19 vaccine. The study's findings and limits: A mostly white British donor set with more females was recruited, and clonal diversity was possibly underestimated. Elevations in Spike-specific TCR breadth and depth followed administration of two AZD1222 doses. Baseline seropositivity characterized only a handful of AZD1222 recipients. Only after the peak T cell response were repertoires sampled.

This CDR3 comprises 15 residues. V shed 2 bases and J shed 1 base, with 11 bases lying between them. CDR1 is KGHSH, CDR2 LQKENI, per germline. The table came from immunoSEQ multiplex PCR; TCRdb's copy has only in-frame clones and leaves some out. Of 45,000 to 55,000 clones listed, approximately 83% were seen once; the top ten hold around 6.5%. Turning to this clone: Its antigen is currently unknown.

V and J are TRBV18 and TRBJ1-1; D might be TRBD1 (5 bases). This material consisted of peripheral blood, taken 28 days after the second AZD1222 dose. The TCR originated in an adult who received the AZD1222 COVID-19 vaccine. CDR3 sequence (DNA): TGTGCCAGCTCACCAGCGGGACTCCGGAACACTGAAGCTTTCTTT. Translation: CASSPAGLRNTEAFF. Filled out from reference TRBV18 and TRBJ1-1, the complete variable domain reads NAGVMQNPRHLVRRRGQEARLRCSPMKGHSHVYWYRQLPEEGLKFMVYLQKENIIDESGMPKERFSAEFPKEGPSILRIQQVVRGDSAAYFCASSPAGLRNTEAFFGQGTRLTVV.